This entry concerns a single T cell receptor (beta chain). Its antigen is still unknown. Data came from immunoSEQ multiplex PCR; TCRdb stores just in-frame clones and leaves some out. The table shows some 70,000 clones, with 70% to 90% occurring only once. V was shortened by 1 base and J by 1 base, with 11 bases between the two germline ends. Germline CDR1 and CDR2: LNHNV and YYDKDF (reference sequence). The CDR3 loop spans 16 amino acids. The source of the sample is a study of OX40 agonist ivuxolimab in advanced cancers. On the study more broadly: Patients' therapy was ivuxolimab, an antibody that acts as an agonist of OX40 (CD134).

Findings of the study overall: Fewer expanded clones were found on average in CD4+ than in CD8+ T cells. It was not determined which antigens were specifically recognized by the peripheral T cells that had undergone clonal expansion. Patients who responded partially at 0.1-3.0 mg/kg showed clonal expansion ranking among the lowest.

Sequencing was performed on CD4+ or CD8+ T cells sorted from blood, taken in a trial of the OX40 agonist ivuxolimab. The chain is built from TRBV15 and TRBJ1-3, with a weak D call TRBD1 (5 bases). The sequence was obtained from an adult with an advanced solid tumor such as melanoma, head and neck, liver or kidney cancer. The CDR3 DNA is TGTGCCACCAGCAGAGGCCGGGACTTGTCTGGAAACACCATATATTTT. Its protein is CATSRGRDLSGNTIYF.